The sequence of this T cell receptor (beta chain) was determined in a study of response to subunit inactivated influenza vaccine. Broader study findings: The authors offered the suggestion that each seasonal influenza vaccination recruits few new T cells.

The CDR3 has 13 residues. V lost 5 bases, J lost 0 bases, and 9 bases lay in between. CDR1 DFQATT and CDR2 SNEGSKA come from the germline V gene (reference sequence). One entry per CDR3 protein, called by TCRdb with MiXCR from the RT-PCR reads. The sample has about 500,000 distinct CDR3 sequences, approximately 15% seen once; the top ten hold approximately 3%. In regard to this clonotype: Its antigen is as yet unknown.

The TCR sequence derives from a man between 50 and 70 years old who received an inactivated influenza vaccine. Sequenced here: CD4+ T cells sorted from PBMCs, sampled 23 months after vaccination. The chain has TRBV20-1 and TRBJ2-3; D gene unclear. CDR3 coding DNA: TGCAGTGCTGTGGTCCCTAGCACAGATACGCAGTATTTT. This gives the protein CSAVVPSTDTQYF.